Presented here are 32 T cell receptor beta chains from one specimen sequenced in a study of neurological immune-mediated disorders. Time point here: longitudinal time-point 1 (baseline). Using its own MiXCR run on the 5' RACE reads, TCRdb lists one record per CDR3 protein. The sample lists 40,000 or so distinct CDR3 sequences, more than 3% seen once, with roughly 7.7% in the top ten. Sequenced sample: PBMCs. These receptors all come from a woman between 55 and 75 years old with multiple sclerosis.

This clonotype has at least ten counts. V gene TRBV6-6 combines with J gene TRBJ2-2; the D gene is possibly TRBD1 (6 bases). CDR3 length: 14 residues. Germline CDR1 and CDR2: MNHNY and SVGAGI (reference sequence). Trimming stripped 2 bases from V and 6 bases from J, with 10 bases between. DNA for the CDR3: TGTGCCAGCAGTTACGAACAGGGAGCCGGGGAGCTGTTTTTT. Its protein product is CASSYEQGAGELFF.

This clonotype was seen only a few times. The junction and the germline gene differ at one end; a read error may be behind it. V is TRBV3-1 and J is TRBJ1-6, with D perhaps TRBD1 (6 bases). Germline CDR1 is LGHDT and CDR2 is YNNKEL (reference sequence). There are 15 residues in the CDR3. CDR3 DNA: TGTGCCAGCAGCCAAAGACAGGTCGGCAATTCAACCCTCAACTTT. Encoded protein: CASSQRQVGNSTLNF.

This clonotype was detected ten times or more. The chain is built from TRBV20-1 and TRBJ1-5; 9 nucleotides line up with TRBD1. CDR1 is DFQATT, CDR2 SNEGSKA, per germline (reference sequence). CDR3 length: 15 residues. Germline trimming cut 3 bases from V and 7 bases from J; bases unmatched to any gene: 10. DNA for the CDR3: TGCAGTGCTAGCCCGGGACAGGGTTTGAGGCAGCCCCAGCATTTT. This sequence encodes CSASPGQGLRQPQHF.

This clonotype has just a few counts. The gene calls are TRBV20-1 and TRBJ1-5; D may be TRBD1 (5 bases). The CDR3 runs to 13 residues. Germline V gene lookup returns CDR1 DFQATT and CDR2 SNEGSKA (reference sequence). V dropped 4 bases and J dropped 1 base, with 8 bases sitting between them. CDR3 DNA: TGCAGTGCTAAGACAGAGAGCAATCAGCCCCAGCATTTT. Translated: CSAKTESNQPQHF.

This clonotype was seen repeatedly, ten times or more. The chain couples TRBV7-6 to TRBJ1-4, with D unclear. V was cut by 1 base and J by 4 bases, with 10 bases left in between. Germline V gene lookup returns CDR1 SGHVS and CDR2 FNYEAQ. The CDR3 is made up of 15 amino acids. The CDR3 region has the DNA TGTGCCAGCAGCTTAGAGGGCGGAAATAATGAAAAACTGTTTTTT. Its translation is CASSLEGGNNEKLFF.

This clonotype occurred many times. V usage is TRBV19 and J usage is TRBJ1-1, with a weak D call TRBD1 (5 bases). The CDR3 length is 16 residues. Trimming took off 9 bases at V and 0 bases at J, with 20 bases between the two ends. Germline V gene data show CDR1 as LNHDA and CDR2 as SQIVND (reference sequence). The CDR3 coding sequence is TGTGCCAGCTTGGGGTTATTCGGGGGGATGAACACTGAAGCTTTCTTT. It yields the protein CASLGLFGGMNTEAFF.

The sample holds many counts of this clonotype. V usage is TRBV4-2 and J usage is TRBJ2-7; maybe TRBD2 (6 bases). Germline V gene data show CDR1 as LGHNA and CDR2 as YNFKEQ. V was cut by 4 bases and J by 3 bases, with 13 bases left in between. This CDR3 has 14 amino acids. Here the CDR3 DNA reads TGTGCCAGCAGCCTGGAGGGACTTTTCTACGAGCAGTACTTC. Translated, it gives CASSLEGLFYEQYF.

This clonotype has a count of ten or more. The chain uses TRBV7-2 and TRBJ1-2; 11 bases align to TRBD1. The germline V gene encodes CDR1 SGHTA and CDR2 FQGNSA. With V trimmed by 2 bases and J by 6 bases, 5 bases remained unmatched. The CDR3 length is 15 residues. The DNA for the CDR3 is TGTGCCAGCAGCTTAAACTCGGGACAGGGGGATGGCTACACCTTC. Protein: CASSLNSGQGDGYTF.

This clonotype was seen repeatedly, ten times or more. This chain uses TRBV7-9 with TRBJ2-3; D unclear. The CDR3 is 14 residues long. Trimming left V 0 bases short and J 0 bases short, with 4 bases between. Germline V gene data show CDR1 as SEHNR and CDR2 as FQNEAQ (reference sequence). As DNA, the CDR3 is TGTGCCAGCAGCTTAGCGCTCAGCACAGATACGCAGTATTTT. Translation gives CASSLALSTDTQYF.

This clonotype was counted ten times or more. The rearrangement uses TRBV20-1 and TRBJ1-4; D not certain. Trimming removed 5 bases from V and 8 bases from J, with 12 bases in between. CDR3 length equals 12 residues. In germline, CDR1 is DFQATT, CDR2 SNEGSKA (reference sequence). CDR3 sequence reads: CSAGRAGEKLFF. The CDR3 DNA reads TGCAGTGCTGGGCGGGCTGGCGAAAAACTGTTTTTT.

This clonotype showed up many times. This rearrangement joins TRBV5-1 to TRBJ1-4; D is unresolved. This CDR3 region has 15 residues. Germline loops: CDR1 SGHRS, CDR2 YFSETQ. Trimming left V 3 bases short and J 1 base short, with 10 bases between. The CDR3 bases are TGCGCCAGCAGCTCCGGACGCGGAACTAATGAAAAACTGTTTTTT. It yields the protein CASSSGRGTNEKLFF.

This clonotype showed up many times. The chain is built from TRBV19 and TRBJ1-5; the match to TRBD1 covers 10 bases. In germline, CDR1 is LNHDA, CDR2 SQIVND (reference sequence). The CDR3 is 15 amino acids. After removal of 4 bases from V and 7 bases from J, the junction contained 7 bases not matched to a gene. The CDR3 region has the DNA TGTGCCAGTAGTACAGGGACAGGGGAAGTGCAGCCCCAGCATTTT. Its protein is CASSTGTGEVQPQHF. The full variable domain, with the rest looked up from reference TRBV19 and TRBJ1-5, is DGGITQSPKYLFRKEGQNVTLSCEQNLNHDAMYWYRQDPGQGLRLIYYSQIVNDFQKGDIAEGYSVSREKKESFPLTVTSAQKNPTAFYLCASSTGTGEVQPQHFGDGTRLSIL.

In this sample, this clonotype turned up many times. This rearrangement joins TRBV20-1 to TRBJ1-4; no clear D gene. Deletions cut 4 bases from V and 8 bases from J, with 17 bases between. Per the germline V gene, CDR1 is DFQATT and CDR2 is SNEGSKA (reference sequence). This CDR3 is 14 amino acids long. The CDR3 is CSAKGYGALEKLFF. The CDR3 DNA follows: TGCAGTGCTAAGGGTTACGGAGCTTTAGAAAAACTGTTTTTT.

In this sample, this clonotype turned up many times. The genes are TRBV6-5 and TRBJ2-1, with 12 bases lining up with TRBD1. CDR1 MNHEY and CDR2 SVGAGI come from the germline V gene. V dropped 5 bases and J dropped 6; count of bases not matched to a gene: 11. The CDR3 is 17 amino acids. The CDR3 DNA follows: TGTGCCAGCAGTCTCCTCACCGGGACAGGGGGCCCCAATGAGCAGTTCTTC. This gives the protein CASSLLTGTGGPNEQFF.

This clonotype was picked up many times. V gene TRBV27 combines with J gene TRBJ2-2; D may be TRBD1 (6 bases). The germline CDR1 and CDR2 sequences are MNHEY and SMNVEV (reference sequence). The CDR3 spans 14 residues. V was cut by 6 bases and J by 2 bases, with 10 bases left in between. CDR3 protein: CASRKGVNTGELFF. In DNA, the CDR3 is TGTGCCAGCAGAAAGGGGGTCAACACCGGGGAGCTGTTTTTT.

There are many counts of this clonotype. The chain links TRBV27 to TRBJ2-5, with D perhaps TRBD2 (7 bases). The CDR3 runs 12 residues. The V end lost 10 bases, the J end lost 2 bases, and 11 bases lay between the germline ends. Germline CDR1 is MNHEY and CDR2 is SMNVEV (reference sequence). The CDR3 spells CAKGGNQETQYF. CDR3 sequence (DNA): TGTGCCAAGGGGGGGAATCAAGAGACCCAGTACTTC.

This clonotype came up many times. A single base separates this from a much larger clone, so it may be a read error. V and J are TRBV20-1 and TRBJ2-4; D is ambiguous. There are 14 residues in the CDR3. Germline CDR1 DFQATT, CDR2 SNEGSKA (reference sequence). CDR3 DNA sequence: TGCAGTGCCGTTCCCCCCGGGCGACAAAAAATTCAGTACTTC. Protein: CSAVPPGRQKIQYF.

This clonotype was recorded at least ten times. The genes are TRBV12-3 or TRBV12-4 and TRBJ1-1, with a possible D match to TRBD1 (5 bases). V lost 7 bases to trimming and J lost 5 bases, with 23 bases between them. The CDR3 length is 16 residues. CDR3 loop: CASTQLGPSGRTEAFF. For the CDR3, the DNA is TGTGCCAGCACTCAACTTGGGCCGTCGGGGCGGACTGAAGCTTTCTTT.

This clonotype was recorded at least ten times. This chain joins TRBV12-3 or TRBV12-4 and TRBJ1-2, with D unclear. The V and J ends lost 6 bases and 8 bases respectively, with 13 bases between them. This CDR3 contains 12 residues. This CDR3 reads CASSRAELGYTF. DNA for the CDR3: TGTGCCAGCAGCCGGGCAGAATTAGGCTACACCTTC.

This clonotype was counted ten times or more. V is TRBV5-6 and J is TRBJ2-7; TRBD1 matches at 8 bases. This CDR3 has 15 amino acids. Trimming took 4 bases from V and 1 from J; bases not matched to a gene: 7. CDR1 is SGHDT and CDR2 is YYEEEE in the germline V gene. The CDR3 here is CASSRPGQASYEQYF. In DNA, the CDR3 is TGTGCCAGCAGCCGACCGGGACAGGCGTCCTACGAGCAGTACTTC.

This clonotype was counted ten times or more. CDR3 sequence reads: CASSLDPVRAVDTQYF. CDR3 bases: TGCGCCAGCAGCTTGGATCCTGTCCGGGCGGTGGATACGCAGTATTTT. The V call is TRBV5-1, the J call TRBJ2-3; D unclear. Germline V gene sequence: CDR1 SGHRS, CDR2 YFSETQ. V was shortened by 0 bases and J by 6 bases, with 17 bases between the two germline ends. There are 16 residues in the CDR3.

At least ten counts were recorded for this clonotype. In nucleotides, the CDR3 is TGCGCCAGCAGCCCTGGACAGACCTACGAGCAGTACTTC. This codes for CASSPGQTYEQYF. This chain joins TRBV5-1 and TRBJ2-7; tentative D call: TRBD1 (6 bases). Germline V gene lookup returns CDR1 SGHRS and CDR2 YFSETQ. The CDR3 is 13 amino acids. Trimming removed 4 bases from V and 2 bases from J, with 10 bases in between.

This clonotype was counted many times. CDR3 in DNA: TGCGCCAGCAGCTTCGACTACGAGCAGTACTTC. This encodes CASSFDYEQYF. The chain is built from TRBV5-1 and TRBJ2-7, with D hard to call. The CDR3 totals 11 residues. CDR1 is SGHRS and CDR2 is YFSETQ in the germline V gene. Trimming left V 2 bases short and J 3 bases short, with 3 bases between.

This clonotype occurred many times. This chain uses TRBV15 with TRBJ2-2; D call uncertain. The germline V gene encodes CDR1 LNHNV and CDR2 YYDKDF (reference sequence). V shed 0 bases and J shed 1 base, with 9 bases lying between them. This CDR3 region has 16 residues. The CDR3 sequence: CATSRDRLLNTGELFF. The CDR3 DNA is TGTGCCACCAGCAGAGATCGACTGTTGAACACCGGGGAGCTGTTTTTT.

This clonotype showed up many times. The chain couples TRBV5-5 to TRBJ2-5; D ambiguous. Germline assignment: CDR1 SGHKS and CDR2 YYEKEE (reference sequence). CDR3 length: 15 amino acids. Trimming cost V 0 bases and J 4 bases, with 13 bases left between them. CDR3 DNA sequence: TGTGCCAGCAGCTTGGGCCGGCCCCTGGGAGAGACCCAGTACTTC. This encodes CASSLGRPLGETQYF.

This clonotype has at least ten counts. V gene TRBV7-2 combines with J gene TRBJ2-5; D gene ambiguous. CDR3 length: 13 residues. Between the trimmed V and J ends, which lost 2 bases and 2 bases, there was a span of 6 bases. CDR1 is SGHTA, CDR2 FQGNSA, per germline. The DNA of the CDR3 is TGTGCCAGCAGCTTAAGTCTACAAGAGACCCAGTACTTC. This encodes CASSLSLQETQYF.

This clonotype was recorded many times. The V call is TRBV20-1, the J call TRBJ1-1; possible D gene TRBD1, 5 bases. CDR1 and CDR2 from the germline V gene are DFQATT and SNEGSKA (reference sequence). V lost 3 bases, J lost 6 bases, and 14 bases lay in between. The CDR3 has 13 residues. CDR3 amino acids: CSASGSVGAEAFF. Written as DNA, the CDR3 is TGCAGTGCTAGTGGTTCGGTGGGGGCTGAAGCTTTCTTT.

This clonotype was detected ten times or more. The CDR3 DNA follows: TGTGCCAGCAGCTTACCCGTCGGTGCGGGGGGCCTCACAGATACGCAGTATTTT. Translation: CASSLPVGAGGLTDTQYF. The V call is TRBV7-8, the J call TRBJ2-3; 8 nucleotides agree with TRBD2. This CDR3 region has 18 residues. Germline values: CDR1 SGHVS, CDR2 FQNEAQ. V shed 2 bases and J 2 bases; nucleotides not matched to a gene: 12.

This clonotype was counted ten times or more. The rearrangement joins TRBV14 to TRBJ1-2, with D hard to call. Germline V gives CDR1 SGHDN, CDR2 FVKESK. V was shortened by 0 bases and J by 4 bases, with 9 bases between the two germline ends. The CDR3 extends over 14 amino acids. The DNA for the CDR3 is TGTGCCAGCAGCCAAGAACGACTGGGCTATGGCTACACCTTC. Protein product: CASSQERLGYGYTF.

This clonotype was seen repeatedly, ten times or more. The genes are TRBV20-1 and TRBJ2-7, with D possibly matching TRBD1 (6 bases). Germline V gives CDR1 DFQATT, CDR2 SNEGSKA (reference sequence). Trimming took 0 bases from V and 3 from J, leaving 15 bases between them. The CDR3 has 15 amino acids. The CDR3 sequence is CSARDIVRGNYEQYF. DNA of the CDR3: TGCAGTGCTAGAGACATCGTCAGGGGTAACTACGAGCAGTACTTC.

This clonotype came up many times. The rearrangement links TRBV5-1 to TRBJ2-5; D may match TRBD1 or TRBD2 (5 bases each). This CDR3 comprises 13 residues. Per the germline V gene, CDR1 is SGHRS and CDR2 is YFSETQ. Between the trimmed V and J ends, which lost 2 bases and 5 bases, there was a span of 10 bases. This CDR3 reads CASSFWDRETQYF. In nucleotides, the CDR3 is TGCGCCAGCAGCTTTTGGGACCGGGAGACCCAGTACTTC. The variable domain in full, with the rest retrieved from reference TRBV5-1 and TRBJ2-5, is KAGVTQTPRYLIKTRGQQVTLSCSPISGHRSVSWYQQTPGQGLQFLFEYFSETQRNKGNFPGRFSGRQFSNSRSEMNVSTLELGDSALYLCASSFWDRETQYFGPGTRLLVL.

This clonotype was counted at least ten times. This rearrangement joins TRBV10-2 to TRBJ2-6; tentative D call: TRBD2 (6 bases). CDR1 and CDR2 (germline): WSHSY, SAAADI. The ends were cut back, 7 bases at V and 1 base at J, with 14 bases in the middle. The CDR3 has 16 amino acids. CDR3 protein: CASTPQRASGANVLTF. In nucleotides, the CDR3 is TGCGCCAGCACCCCCCAGCGGGCTTCTGGGGCCAACGTCCTGACTTTC.